A single sample gave rise to the 20 T cell receptor beta chains below, sequenced in a study of T-cell reconstitution after alpha-beta-depleted transplantation in children. The authors prepared the TCRbeta library with unique molecular identifiers. TCRdb re-called the PCR reads through MiXCR, storing one row per CDR3 protein. Among 450,000 to 550,000 distinct CDR3 sequences listed, over 10% were seen once. The sample in question was PBMCs, mostly from graft donor cells, obtained 180 days after TCRalphabeta/CD19-depleted stem cell transplant. Receptors originate from a female patient aged 2 to 10 who had a stem cell transplant for aplastic anemia, so the T cells may come from the graft donor.

There are many counts of this clonotype. The V and J genes are TRBV28 and TRBJ2-7; the match to TRBD1 covers 7 bases. Germline V CDR1 and CDR2: MDHEN, SYDVKM. V gave up 5 bases and J gave up 2 bases; unmatched junction bases: 6. This CDR3 spans 14 amino acids. CDR3 amino acids: CASSPGQLPYEQYF. The CDR3 coding sequence is TGTGCCAGCAGTCCGGGACAGCTTCCCTACGAGCAGTACTTC.

This chain uses TRBV12-3 or TRBV12-4 with TRBJ2-1, with TRBD2 identical over 16 bases. This CDR3 region has 16 residues. V trimming: 6 bases; J trimming: 11 bases; junction bases outside the gene matches: 10. For the CDR3, the DNA is TGTGCCAGCAGCCTCTTGGGACTAGCGGGAGGGCCTAAGCAGTTCTTC. As protein: CASSLLGLAGGPKQFF.

This clonotype was counted at least ten times. The chain carries TRBV12-3 or TRBV12-4 and TRBJ1-2; possible D gene TRBD1, 6 bases. V shed 1 base and J shed 4 bases, with 10 bases lying between them. The CDR3 loop spans 14 amino acids. The CDR3 DNA follows: TGTGCCAGCAGTTTAGGGGCAGGGGCCTATGGCTACACCTTC. It encodes CASSLGAGAYGYTF.

The chain combines TRBV7-9 with TRBJ2-3, with a tentative D call TRBD1 (5 bases). Looked up from germline, CDR1 is SEHNR and CDR2 is FQNEAQ (reference sequence). V lost 5 bases and J lost 2, with 20 bases in between. The CDR3 has 17 residues. CDR3 sequence: CASSPTIWGLLTDTQYF. DNA for the CDR3: TGTGCCAGCAGCCCAACCATATGGGGCTTACTCACAGATACGCAGTATTTT.

There are a few counts of this clonotype. This chain links TRBV5-1 with TRBJ2-4, with TRBD2 matching 13 bases. The V and J ends lost 4 bases and 7 bases, in that order; junction bases with no gene match: 8. The V gene's germline CDR1 is SGHRS and CDR2 YFSETQ. This CDR3 is 16 amino acids long. The CDR3 loop reads CASSNRTSGSWNIQYF. CDR3 coding DNA: TGCGCCAGCAGCAACCGGACTAGCGGGAGTTGGAACATTCAGTACTTC.

The rearrangement uses TRBV12-3 or TRBV12-4 and TRBJ2-3; TRBD2 agrees at 7 bases. The CDR3 is 15 amino acids. V was clipped by 6 bases and J by 4 bases; unmatched bases: 10. The CDR3 DNA follows: TGTGCCAGCAGCCCGTGGCGGGAGAGGGCAGATACGCAGTATTTT. Translating gives CASSPWRERADTQYF.

This clonotype was counted a few times. The chain joins TRBV13 to TRBJ1-4; D not resolved. CDR3 length equals 14 residues. Trimming stripped 5 bases from V and 3 bases from J, with 10 bases between. Germline V CDR1 and CDR2: PRHDT, FYEKMQ (reference sequence). The CDR3, as DNA: TGTGCCAGCAGCATCCGGGCCCCTAATGAAAAACTGTTTTTT. Its translation: CASSIRAPNEKLFF.

This clonotype turned up a few times. The rearrangement uses TRBV29-1 and TRBJ2-2, with TRBD1 matching 10 bases. This CDR3 has 14 residues. The V and J ends lost 1 base and 6 bases, in that order; junction bases with no gene match: 2. In germline, CDR1 is SQVTM, CDR2 ANQGSEA. CDR3 DNA sequence: TGCAGCGTTGAAGCAGGACAGGGGGCCGGGGAGCTGTTTTTT. Translation gives CSVEAGQGAGELFF.

The V and J genes are TRBV15 and TRBJ1-1, with D perhaps matching TRBD1 (5 bases). This CDR3 spans 15 amino acids. Germline loops: CDR1 LNHNV, CDR2 YYDKDF (reference sequence). Trimming pared 0 bases from V and 4 bases from J, leaving 12 bases between. Here the CDR3 DNA reads TGTGCCACCAGCAGAGATATGGGGGGGTCCACTGAAGCTTTCTTT. It yields the protein CATSRDMGGSTEAFF.

The chain has TRBV6-2 or TRBV6-3 and TRBJ2-2, with D perhaps being TRBD1 or TRBD2 (5 bases each). Germline V gives CDR1 MNHEY, CDR2 SVGEGT. Trimming removed 2 bases at V and 6 bases at J, with 16 bases between. This CDR3 is built from 16 residues. The CDR3 region is CASSYPGTWVAGELFF. CDR3 coding DNA: TGTGCCAGCAGTTACCCCGGGACCTGGGTGGCCGGGGAGCTGTTTTTT.

Ten or more counts support this clonotype. The chain has TRBV5-1 and TRBJ1-5, with D possibly being TRBD1 (6 bases). V was shortened by 2 bases and J by 0 bases, with 9 bases between the two germline ends. Germline-derived CDR1 and CDR2 are SGHRS and YFSETQ. The CDR3 sequence is 15 residues long. CDR3 residues: CASSLQGLSNQPQHF. The DNA of the CDR3 is TGCGCCAGCAGCTTACAGGGCCTTAGCAATCAGCCCCAGCATTTT.

The DNA for the CDR3 is TGCGCCAGCAGTCAATCGAGGGATACCGGGGAGCTGTTTTTT. Translating gives CASSQSRDTGELFF. V is TRBV23-1 and J is TRBJ2-2, with a weak D call TRBD2 (5 bases). TRBV23-1 is annotated as an ORF whose role is uncertain. Trimming took 0 bases from V and 5 from J, leaving 7 bases between them. This CDR3 has 14 residues.

Many counts were recorded for this clonotype. This chain uses TRBV28 with TRBJ1-3, with D possibly TRBD1 on 5 matching bases. V lost 8 bases to trimming and J lost 4 bases, with 15 bases between them. Germline V gives CDR1 MDHEN, CDR2 SYDVKM. CDR3 length equals 14 residues. The CDR3 spells CASEQGVAGNTIYF. The CDR3 DNA is TGTGCCAGCGAACAAGGGGTTGCCGGAAACACCATATATTTT.

This clonotype was counted between two and nine times. The V call is TRBV9, the J call TRBJ2-5; D possibly corresponds to TRBD1 (6 bases). Trimming removed 3 bases at V and 5 bases at J, with 17 bases between. From germline, CDR1 is SGDLS and CDR2 YYNGEE. The CDR3 extends over 15 amino acids. CDR3 sequence (DNA): TGTGCCAGCAGCGGACCCACAGGGCGTGGGGAGACCCAGTACTTC. As protein: CASSGPTGRGETQYF.

Of note for this clonotype: One junction end does not reproduce the germline sequence, and a read error may be involved. The chain has TRBV4-3 and TRBJ2-6; tentatively, D is TRBD1 (6 bases). Germline CDR1 LGHNA, CDR2 YSLEER. This CDR3 is built from 17 residues. CDR3 bases: TGCGCCAGCAGCCAAGAGGGACACAGCTCTGGGGCCAACGGCCTGACTTTC. It specifies CASSQEGHSSGANGLTF.

The chain combines TRBV5-6 with TRBJ1-2; 10 positions agree with TRBD1. Trimming at V came to 0 bases and at J to 7 bases, leaving 3 bases not matched to a gene. Germline V gene data show CDR1 as SGHDT and CDR2 as YYEEEE. This CDR3 spans 14 amino acids. The CDR3 nucleotides read TGTGCCAGCAGCTTGGGACAGGGGGCGCCTGGCTACACCTTC. The encoded protein is CASSLGQGAPGYTF.

This chain uses TRBV19 with TRBJ1-3; 7 nucleotides match TRBD1. The CDR3 is made up of 15 amino acids. The junction had 13 bases not matched to a gene; V was cut back by 10 bases and J by 4 bases. Germline V gene data show CDR1 as LNHDA and CDR2 as SQIVND (reference sequence). CDR3 protein: CATTIRDSTGNTIYF. The CDR3, as DNA: TGTGCCACAACAATCCGGGACAGCACCGGAAACACCATATATTTT.

The chain is built from TRBV11-2 and TRBJ2-2; 8 bases fit TRBD2. The germline CDR1 and CDR2 sequences are SGHAT and FQNNGV. The J segment lost 5 bases and the V segment lost 7 bases, leaving 6 bases of the junction unmatched. The CDR3 runs 14 residues. The CDR3: CASTLSGSTGELFF. CDR3 nucleotides: TGTGCCAGCACCCTCAGCGGGAGTACCGGGGAGCTGTTTTTT.

This clonotype occurred a few times. The chain joins TRBV15 to TRBJ2-1; D is unclear. In germline, CDR1 is LNHNV, CDR2 YYDKDF (reference sequence). This CDR3 has 14 residues. Trimming pared 0 bases from V and 8 bases from J, leaving 11 bases between. Written as DNA, the CDR3 is TGTGCCACCAGCAGAGATTTGGGCGCCGATGAGCAGTTCTTC. Amino acid sequence: CATSRDLGADEQFF. The variable domain in full, with the rest retrieved from reference TRBV15 and TRBJ2-1, is DAMVIQNPRYQVTQFGKPVTLSCSQTLNHNVMYWYQQKSSQAPKLLFHYYDKDFNNEADTPDNFQSRRPNTSFCFLDIRSPGLGDTAMYLCATSRDLGADEQFFGPGTRLTVL.

Ten or more counts support this clonotype. The V gene is TRBV5-1, the J gene TRBJ2-2; tentative D call: TRBD2 (6 bases). Germline assignment: CDR1 SGHRS and CDR2 YFSETQ. Trimming removed 5 bases from V and 8 bases from J, with 16 bases in between. CDR3 length: 14 residues. This CDR3 is CASRDSGGIGELFF. The CDR3 region has the DNA TGCGCCAGCAGGGATAGCGGTGGAATAGGGGAGCTGTTTTTT.